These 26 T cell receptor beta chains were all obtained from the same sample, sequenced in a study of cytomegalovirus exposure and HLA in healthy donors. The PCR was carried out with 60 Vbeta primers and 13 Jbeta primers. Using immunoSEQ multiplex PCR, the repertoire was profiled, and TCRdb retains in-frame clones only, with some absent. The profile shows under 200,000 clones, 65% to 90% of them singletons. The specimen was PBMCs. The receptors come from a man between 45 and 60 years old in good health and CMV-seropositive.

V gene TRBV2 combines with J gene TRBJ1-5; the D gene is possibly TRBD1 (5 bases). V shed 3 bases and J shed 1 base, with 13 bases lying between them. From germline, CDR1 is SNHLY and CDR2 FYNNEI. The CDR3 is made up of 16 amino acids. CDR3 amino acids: CASSDWRGGSNQPQHF. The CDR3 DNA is TGTGCCAGCAGTGATTGGAGGGGAGGAAGCAATCAGCCCCAGCATTTT.

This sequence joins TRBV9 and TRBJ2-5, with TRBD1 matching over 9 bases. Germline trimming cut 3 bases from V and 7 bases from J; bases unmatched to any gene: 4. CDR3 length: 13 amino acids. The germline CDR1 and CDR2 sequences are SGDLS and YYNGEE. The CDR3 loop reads CASSGTGAVTQYF. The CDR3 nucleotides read TGTGCCAGCAGCGGGACAGGGGCCGTGACCCAGTACTTC. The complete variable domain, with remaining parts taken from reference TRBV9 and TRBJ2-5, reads DSGVTQTPKHLITATGQRVTLRCSPRSGDLSVYWYQQSLDQGLQFLIQYYNGEERAKGNILERFSAQQFPDLHSELNLSSLELGDSALYFCASSGTGAVTQYFGPGTRLLVL.

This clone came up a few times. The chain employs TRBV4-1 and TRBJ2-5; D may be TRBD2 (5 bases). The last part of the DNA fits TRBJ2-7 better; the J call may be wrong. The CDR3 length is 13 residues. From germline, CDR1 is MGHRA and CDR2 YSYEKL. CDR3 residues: CASSPSGGYEQYF. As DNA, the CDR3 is TGCGCCAGCAGCCCATCAGGAGGCTACGAGCAGTACTTC.

CDR3 coding DNA: TGTGCCAGCAGCTTTGGGAGGGCCATAACAGAGCAGTTCTTC. It codes for CASSFGRAITEQFF. The chain carries TRBV11-3 and TRBJ2-1; 7 positions match TRBD2. Germline CDR1 is SGHNT and CDR2 is YENEEA. The CDR3 totals 14 residues. V was pared by 3 bases and J by 10 bases, with 9 bases of the junction left unmatched.

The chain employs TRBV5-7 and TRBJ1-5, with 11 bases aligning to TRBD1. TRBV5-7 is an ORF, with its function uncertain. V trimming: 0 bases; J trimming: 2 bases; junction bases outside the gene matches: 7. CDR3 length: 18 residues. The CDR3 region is CASSLAKLGQGGNQPQHF. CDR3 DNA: TGTGCCAGCAGCTTGGCTAAATTGGGACAGGGGGGCAATCAGCCCCAGCATTTT.

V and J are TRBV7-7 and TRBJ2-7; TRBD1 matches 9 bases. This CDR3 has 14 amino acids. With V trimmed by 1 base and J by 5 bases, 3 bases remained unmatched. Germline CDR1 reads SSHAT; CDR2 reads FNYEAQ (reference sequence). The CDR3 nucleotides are TGTGCCAGCAGCTTAGGACAGGGGGTAAACGAGCAGTACTTC. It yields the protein CASSLGQGVNEQYF.

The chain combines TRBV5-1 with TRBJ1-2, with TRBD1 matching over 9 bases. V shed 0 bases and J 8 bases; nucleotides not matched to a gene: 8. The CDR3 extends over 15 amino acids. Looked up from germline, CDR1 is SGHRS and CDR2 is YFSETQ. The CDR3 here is CASSLDRGRPGGYTF. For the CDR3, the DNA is TGCGCCAGCAGCTTGGACAGGGGGCGCCCCGGAGGCTACACCTTC.

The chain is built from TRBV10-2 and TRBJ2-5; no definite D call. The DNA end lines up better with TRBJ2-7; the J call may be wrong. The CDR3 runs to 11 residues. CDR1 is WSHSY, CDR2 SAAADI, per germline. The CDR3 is CASSPTYEQYF. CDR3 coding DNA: TGCGCCAGCAGTCCAACCTACGAGCAGTACTTC.

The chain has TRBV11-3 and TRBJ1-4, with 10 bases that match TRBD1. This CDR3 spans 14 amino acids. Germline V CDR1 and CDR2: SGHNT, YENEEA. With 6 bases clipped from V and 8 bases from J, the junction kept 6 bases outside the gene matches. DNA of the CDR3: TGTGCCAGCAGAGACAGGGGGCCCCAAGAAAAACTGTTTTTT. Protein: CASRDRGPQEKLFF.

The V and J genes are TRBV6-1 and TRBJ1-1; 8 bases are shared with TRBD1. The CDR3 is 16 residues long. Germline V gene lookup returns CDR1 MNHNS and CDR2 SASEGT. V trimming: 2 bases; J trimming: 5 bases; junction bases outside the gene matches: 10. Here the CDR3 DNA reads TGTGCCAGCAGTGAATTTTCACCAGGGGGCGGGACTGAAGCTTTCTTT. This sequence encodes CASSEFSPGGGTEAFF.

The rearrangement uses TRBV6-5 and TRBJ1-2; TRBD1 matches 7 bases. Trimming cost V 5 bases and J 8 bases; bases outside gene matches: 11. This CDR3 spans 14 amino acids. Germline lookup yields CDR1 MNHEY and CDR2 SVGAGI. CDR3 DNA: TGTGCCAGCAGTGAATGGCAGGGGGGACGCGGCTACACCTTC. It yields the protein CASSEWQGGRGYTF.

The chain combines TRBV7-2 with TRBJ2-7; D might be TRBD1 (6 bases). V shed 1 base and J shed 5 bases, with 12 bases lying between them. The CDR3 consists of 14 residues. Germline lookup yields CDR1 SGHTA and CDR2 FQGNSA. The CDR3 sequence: CASSLGRGRHEQYF. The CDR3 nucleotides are TGTGCCAGCAGCTTAGGCAGGGGCCGCCACGAGCAGTACTTC.

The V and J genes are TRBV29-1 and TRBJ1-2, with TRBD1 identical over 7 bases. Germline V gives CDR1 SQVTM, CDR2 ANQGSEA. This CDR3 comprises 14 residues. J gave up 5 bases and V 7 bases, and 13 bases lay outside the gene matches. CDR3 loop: CSAILQGIPYGYTF. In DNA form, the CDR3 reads TGCAGCGCGATCTTACAGGGGATCCCATATGGCTACACCTTC.

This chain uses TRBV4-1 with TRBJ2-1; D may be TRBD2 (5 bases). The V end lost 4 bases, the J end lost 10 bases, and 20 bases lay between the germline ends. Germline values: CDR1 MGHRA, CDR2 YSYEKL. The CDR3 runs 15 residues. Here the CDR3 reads CASSPPGYRGEEQFF. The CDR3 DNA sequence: TGCGCCAGCAGCCCCCCGGGGTATCGGGGTGAGGAGCAGTTCTTC.

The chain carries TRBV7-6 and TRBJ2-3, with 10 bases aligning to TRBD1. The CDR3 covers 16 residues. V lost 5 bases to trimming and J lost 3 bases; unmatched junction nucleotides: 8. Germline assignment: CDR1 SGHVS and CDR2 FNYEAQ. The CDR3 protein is CASSPQGQGLTDTQYF. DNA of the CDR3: TGTGCCAGCAGCCCCCAGGGACAGGGGCTAACAGATACGCAGTATTTT.

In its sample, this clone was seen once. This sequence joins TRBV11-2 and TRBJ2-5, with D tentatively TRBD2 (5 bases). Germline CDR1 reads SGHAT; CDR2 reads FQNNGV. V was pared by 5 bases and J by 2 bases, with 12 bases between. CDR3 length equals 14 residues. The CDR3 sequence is CASSPRLNQETQYF. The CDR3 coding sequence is TGTGCCAGCAGCCCGAGACTAAATCAAGAGACCCAGTACTTC.

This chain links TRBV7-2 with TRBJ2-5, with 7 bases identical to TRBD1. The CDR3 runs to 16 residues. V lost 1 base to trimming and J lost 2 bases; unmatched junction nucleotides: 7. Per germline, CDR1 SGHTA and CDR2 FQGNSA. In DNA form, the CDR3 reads TGTGCCAGCAGCTTAGGTCTAGTGACAGGGCAAGAGACCCAGTACTTC. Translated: CASSLGLVTGQETQYF.

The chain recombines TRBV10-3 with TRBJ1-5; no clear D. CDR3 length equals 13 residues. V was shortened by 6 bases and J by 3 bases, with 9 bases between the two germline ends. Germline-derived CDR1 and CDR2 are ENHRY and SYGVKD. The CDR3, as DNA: TGTGCCATCAGCCCAGGATTCAATCAGCCCCAGCATTTT. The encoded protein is CAISPGFNQPQHF.

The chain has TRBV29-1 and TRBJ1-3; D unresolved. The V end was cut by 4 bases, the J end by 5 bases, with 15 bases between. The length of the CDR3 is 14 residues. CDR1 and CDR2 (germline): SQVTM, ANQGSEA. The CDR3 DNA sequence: TGCAGCGTTGTCTCGGGTCGACTGCGAAACACCATATATTTT. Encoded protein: CSVVSGRLRNTIYF. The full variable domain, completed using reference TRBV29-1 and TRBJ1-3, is SAVISQKPSRDICQRGTSLTIQCQVDSQVTMMFWYRQQPGQSLTLIATANQGSEATYESGFVIDKFPISRPNLTFSTLTVSNMSPEDSSIYLCSVVSGRLRNTIYFGEGSWLTVV.

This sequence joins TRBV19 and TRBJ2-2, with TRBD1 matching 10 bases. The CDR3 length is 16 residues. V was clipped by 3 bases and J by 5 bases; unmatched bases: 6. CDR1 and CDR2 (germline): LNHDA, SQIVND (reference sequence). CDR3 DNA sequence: TGTGCCAGTAGTATCCTTCTGGGACAGGGGACCGGGGAGCTGTTTTTT. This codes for CASSILLGQGTGELFF.

This CDR3 is CASSRDRVSYEQYF. CDR3 coding DNA: TGCGCCAGCAGTCGGGACAGGGTATCCTACGAGCAGTACTTC. This rearrangement joins TRBV23-1 to TRBJ2-7; 9 bases fit TRBD1. TRBV23-1 is sorted into the ORF group, with uncertain function. CDR3 size: 14 residues. The junction had 2 bases not matched to a gene; V was cut back by 4 bases and J by 1 base.

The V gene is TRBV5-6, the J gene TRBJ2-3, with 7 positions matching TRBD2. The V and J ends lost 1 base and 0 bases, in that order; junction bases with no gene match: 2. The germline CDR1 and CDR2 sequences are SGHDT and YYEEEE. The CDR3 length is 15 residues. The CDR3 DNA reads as TGTGCCAGCAGCTTGCCTAGCGGCAGCACAGATACGCAGTATTTT. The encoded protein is CASSLPSGSTDTQYF.

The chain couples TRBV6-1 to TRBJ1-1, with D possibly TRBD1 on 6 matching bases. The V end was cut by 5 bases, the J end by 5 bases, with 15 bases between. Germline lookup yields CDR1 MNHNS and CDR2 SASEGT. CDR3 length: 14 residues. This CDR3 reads CASSTGFLRTEAFF. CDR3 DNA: TGTGCCAGCAGTACAGGGTTCCTGAGGACTGAAGCTTTCTTT.

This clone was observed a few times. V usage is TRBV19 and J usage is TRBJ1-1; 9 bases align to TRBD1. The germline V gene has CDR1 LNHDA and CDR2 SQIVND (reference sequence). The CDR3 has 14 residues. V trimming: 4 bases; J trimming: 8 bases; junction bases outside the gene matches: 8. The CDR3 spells CASSRGTGRLEAFF. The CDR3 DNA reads TGTGCCAGTAGTAGGGGGACAGGGCGGCTGGAAGCTTTCTTT.

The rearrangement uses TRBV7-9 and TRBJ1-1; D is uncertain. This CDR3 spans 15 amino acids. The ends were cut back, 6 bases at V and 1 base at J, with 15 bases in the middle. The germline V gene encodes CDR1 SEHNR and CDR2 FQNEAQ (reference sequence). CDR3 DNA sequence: TGTGCCAGCAGTTTCGGTCATGCCCAGAACACTGAAGCTTTCTTT. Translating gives CASSFGHAQNTEAFF.

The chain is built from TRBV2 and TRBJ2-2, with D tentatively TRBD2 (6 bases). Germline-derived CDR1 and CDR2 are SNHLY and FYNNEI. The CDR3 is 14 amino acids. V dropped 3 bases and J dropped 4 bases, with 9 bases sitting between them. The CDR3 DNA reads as TGTGCCAGCAGTGAGGGGGGAGTCACCGGGGAGCTGTTTTTT. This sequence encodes CASSEGGVTGELFF.